This T cell receptor (beta chain) is from a study of cytomegalovirus exposure and HLA in healthy donors. Turning to the study itself: Later, an analysis reported that the approximately 120 validation repertoires had used the same platform as the approximately 600 first-cohort repertoires.

Study results and limitations: Altogether, 164 TCR beta chains were recorded as cytomegalovirus-associated.

V gave up 3 bases and J gave up 6 bases; unmatched junction bases: 9. The CDR3 totals 15 residues. The V gene's germline CDR1 is ENHRY and CDR2 SYGVKD. As to this clone: As yet, its antigen is unknown.

Assay: immunoSEQ multiplex PCR; the TCRdb copy retains only in-frame clones and omits some. The data show about 250,000 clones, roughly 87% seen once. The sequenced sample consisted of PBMCs. This clonotype originated in a man younger than 35 in good health and CMV-seropositive. The genes are TRBV10-3 and TRBJ2-7, with TRBD1 matching over 9 bases. The CDR3 protein is CAISDRLRQGGEQYF. The CDR3, as DNA: TGTGCCATCAGTGACCGACTCCGACAGGGGGGCGAGCAGTACTTC.